Only a few counts were recorded for the clone carrying this T cell receptor (beta chain). TCRdb re-called the reads with MiXCR, one entry per CDR3 protein. In the table there are hundreds of thousands of distinct CDR3 sequences, 31% of which are singletons. This entry belongs to a study of T cell repertoires in cytomegalovirus infection. The CDR3 has 15 amino acids. Germline V gives CDR1 MGHRA, CDR2 YSYEKL. V was trimmed by 4 bases and J by 2 bases, leaving 15 bases between them. The receptor comes from a human donor in good health (CMV status not recorded). Some clones in this sample may be carry-over from other donors' samples. Sequenced sample: PBMCs. The rearrangement links TRBV4-1 to TRBJ2-7; no clear D. The CDR3 nucleotides read TGCGCCAGCAGCCCCCGGATTGCGGAAACCTACGAGCAGTACTTC. Translated: CASSPRIAETYEQYF.